The clone carrying this T cell receptor beta chain was recorded many times. The entry originates in a study of regulatory T cells in long-lasting Graves disease. Time point described: newly diagnosed GD, antithyroid drugs for less than 3 months. Scientists built the TCR library using RNA that was extracted from PBMCs. Library construction for TCR beta used iRepertoire HTBI primers and Arm-PCR of CDR3 regions. TCRdb itself ran the multiplex PCR reads through MiXCR, one entry per CDR3 protein. This sample has more than 400,000 distinct CDR3 sequences, with under 20% found just once. Trimming took 7 bases from V and 7 from J, leaving 10 bases between them. The CDR3 covers 11 residues. Germline V gene lookup returns CDR1 KGHDR and CDR2 SFDVKD. These data also featured in a second study, about T cells in Graves' hyperthyroidism and ophthalmopathy. From that report: An absence of ophthalmopathy progression within 18 months meant stable Graves' hyperthyroidism.

The V gene is TRBV24-1, the J gene TRBJ2-7, with D tentatively TRBD2 (6 bases). This specimen was peripheral blood mononuclear cells (PBMCs), taken at new diagnosis, from a patient treated with antithyroid drugs. The sequence was collected from a man aged 35 to 55 with Graves disease. This CDR3 reads CATSLGGEQYF. CDR3 coding DNA: TGTGCCACCAGCTTGGGGGGAGAGCAGTACTTC.